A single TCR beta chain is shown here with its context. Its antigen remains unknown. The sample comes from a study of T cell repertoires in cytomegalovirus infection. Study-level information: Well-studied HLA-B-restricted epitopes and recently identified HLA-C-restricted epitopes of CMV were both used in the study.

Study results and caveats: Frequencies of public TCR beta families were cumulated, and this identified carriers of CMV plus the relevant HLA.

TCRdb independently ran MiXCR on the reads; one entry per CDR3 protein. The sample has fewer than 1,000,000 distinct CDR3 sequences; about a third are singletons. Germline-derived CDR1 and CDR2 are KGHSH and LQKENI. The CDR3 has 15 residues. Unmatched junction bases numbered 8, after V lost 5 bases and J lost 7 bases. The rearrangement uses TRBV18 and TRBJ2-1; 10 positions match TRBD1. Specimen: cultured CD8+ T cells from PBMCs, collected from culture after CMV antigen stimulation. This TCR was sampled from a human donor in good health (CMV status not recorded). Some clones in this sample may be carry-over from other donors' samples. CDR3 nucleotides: TGTGCCAGCTCATTTCCGGGACAGGGGTTGAATGAGCAGTTCTTC. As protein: CASSFPGQGLNEQFF.